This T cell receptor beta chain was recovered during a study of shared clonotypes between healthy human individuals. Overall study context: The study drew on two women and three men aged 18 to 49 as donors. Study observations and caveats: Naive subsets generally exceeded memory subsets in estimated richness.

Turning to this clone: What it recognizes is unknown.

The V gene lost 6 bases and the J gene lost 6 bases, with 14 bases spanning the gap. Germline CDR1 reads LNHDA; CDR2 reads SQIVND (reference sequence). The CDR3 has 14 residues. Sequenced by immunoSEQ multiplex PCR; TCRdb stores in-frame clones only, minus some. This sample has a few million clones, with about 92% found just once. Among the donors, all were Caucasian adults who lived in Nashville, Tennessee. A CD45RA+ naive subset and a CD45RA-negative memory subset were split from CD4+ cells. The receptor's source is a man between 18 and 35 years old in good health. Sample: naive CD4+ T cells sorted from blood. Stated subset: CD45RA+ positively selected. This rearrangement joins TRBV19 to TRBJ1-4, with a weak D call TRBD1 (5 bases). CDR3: CASRPGSKDEKLFF. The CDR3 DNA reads TGTGCCAGTAGGCCAGGGTCTAAGGATGAAAAACTGTTTTTT.